This TCR beta chain originates from a study of cytomegalovirus exposure and HLA in healthy donors. Study-level points and caveats: What TCR beta sequences reportedly achieved was accurate prediction of HLA-A and HLA-B alleles in most subjects.

The V and J ends lost 4 bases and 8 bases, in that order; junction bases with no gene match: 13. Germline V lookup: CDR1 SGHRS, CDR2 YFSETQ. CDR3 size: 16 residues. The PCR contained 60 Vbeta and 13 Jbeta primers. Sequenced by immunoSEQ multiplex PCR; TCRdb stores in-frame clones only, minus some. The sample lists around 210,000 clones; 70% to 90% were seen once. Concerning this clone: Its cognate antigen is unknown.

The sequenced material came from PBMCs. The receptor was isolated from a girl under 10 years old in good health and CMV-seronegative. The V gene is TRBV5-1, the J gene TRBJ1-4; 8 nucleotides align to TRBD1. CDR3 DNA: TGCGCCAGCAGCCCACGGACAGGGAGGGATAGGGAAAAACTGTTTTTT. Its protein product is CASSPRTGRDREKLFF.